The clone carrying this T cell receptor beta chain has a handful of counts. The CDR3 contains 15 residues. CDR1 is KGHDR, CDR2 SFDVKD, per germline. V lost 4 bases to trimming and J lost 9 bases, with 18 bases between them. The source of the sample is a study of T-cell memory formation after mild COVID-19. Constant-segment primers were used for 5'RACE, and the resulting TCR alpha and TCR beta cDNA libraries carried sample barcodes and UMIs. TCRdb re-called the 5' RACE reads with MiXCR, one entry per CDR3 protein. Counted here are 430,000 or so distinct CDR3 sequences, more than 20% occurring once; the ten biggest clones make up roughly an eighth.

V gene TRBV24-1 combines with J gene TRBJ1-5; D remains unclear. The origin of this receptor is an adult woman who had mild COVID-19 (a few samples of this study predate the infection). Cell type and time point are not known. The specimen sequenced was PBMCs or a T cell subset sorted from them (not recorded which). CDR3 amino acids: CATSDPGGFQAPQHF. CDR3 nucleotide sequence: TGTGCCACCAGTGACCCGGGAGGCTTCCAGGCGCCCCAGCATTTT.